This is a list of T cell receptor beta chains from one sample in a study of cytomegalovirus exposure and HLA in healthy donors. The table came from immunoSEQ multiplex PCR; TCRdb's copy has only in-frame clones and leaves some out. The repertoire consists of about 190,000 clones, with about three quarters occurring once and the leading ten covering approximately 2.1%. The specimen sequenced was PBMCs. Every receptor here comes from a woman aged 25 to 39 in good health and CMV-seropositive. Both conserved end residues are part of each CDR3.

v_gene	j_gene	CDR3aa
TRBV7-6	TRBJ1-2	CASSLSGGNGYTF
TRBV5-1	TRBJ2-2	CASSPGGGFTGELFF
TRBV29-1	TRBJ2-2	CSVEDRRRLAGGELFF
TRBV7-9	TRBJ2-5	CASSLRLPGREETQYF
TRBV10-3	TRBJ1-1	CAITPRTGRGTEAFF
TRBV9	TRBJ2-1	CASSLAGVTTYEQFF
TRBV7-4	TRBJ2-5	CASSLLGREQYF
TRBV7-3	TRBJ2-7	CASSLGLAGVYEQYF
TRBV6-6	TRBJ2-1	CASSYLTSGRNEQFF
TRBV28	TRBJ2-1	CASSSPSGGFNEQFF
TRBV6-6	TRBJ2-7	CASSYTVDLAVYEQYF
TRBV7-2	TRBJ2-5	CASSLVRETQYF
TRBV7-9	TRBJ1-1	CASSPPLTTMNTEAFF
TRBV6-1	TRBJ1-5	CASSLDSYSNQPQHF
TRBV5-1	TRBJ2-7	CASSFRTSGTSYEQYF
TRBV15	TRBJ2-3	CATSRGPVSRLQADTQYF
TRBV7-2	TRBJ1-1	CASSLAPNRIDSEAFF
TRBV2	TRBJ2-7	CATTTDYEQYF
TRBV18	TRBJ1-3	CASSPEQGAWSNTIYF
TRBV28	TRBJ1-2	CASSPRDREKYGYTF
TRBV2	TRBJ1-2	CASSEQSVNYGYTF
TRBV30	TRBJ2-7	CAWSPWTSGNYEQYF
TRBV7-9	TRBJ2-2	CAAEQGQGGELFF
TRBV5-1	TRBJ2-7	CASSPGQGAREQYF
TRBV19	TRBJ1-2	CATSTGQNYGYTF
TRBV5-1	TRBJ1-2	CASSSGGGGYGYTF
TRBV28	TRBJ2-5	CASSSLAGAKETQYF
TRBV6-5	TRBJ2-4	CASSSGGELNIQYF
TRBV18	TRBJ2-7	CASSPPWRQSYEQYF
TRBV28	TRBJ1-5	CASSFRGLVKPQHF
TRBV5-1	TRBJ2-3	CASSNTHGVPSTDTQYF
TRBV7-6	TRBJ2-4	CASSLGLGENIQYF
TRBV19	TRBJ1-2	CASSPRDRPNYGYTF
TRBV5-4	TRBJ2-7	CASSELDRSSDEQYF
TRBV5-4	TRBJ2-1	CASSSNNIFGQFF
TRBV18	TRBJ2-5	CASSPLRGSQETQYF
TRBV25-1	TRBJ1-2	CASSLSGANYGYTF
TRBV28	TRBJ1-6	CASSLRHTSWALHF
TRBV9	TRBJ2-5	CASSGMGGLPKPYF
TRBV27	TRBJ2-7	CASSPRQGSYEQYF
TRBV18	TRBJ2-5	CASSPGGKLETQYF
TRBV7-2	TRBJ2-1	CASRQRANSYNEQFF
TRBV28	TRBJ1-4	CASIEAGAYEKLFF
TRBV5-1	TRBJ1-1	CASSLGARNTEAFF
TRBV5-6	TRBJ1-2	CASSLVQRPNYGYTF
TRBV10-3	TRBJ1-2	CAISVQGAGGYTF
TRBV5-1	TRBJ2-7	CASSLIGGPYEQYF